Following are 14 T cell receptor beta chains from one sample sequenced in a study of neurological immune-mediated disorders. TCRdb ran MiXCR on the 5' RACE reads and lists one entry per CDR3 protein. The sample lists about 76,000 distinct CDR3 sequences; 17% were seen once. Sequencing was performed on PBMCs. Receptors were obtained from a woman aged 40 to 50 in good health.

In regard to this clonotype: The junction differs from germline at one of its ends, possibly a read error. The chain employs TRBV12-3 or TRBV12-4 and TRBJ2-3, with no clear D. The CDR3 runs 12 residues. This chain's CDR3 is CTSTSWSDTQYF. The CDR3, as DNA: TGTACCAGCACCTCATGGTCAGATACGCAGTATTTT.

This clonotype was seen ten or more times. The gene calls are TRBV5-1 and TRBJ2-3; 10 bases line up with TRBD1. V gave up 1 base and J gave up 4 bases; unmatched junction bases: 9. Germline V gene data show CDR1 as SGHRS and CDR2 as YFSETQ. This CDR3 is built from 17 residues. CDR3 DNA sequence: TGCGCCAGCAGCTTGATCCCGGGACAGGGGATATCAGATACGCAGTATTTT. Translated: CASSLIPGQGISDTQYF.

Ten or more counts support this clonotype. This rearrangement joins TRBV5-6 to TRBJ1-2; 10 bases align to TRBD1. This CDR3 is 15 amino acids long. The V segment lost 0 bases and the J segment 4 bases; nucleotides outside the gene matches: 3. Germline-derived CDR1 and CDR2 are SGHDT and YYEEEE. The CDR3 loop is CASSLVGTGVYGYTF. Here the CDR3 DNA reads TGTGCCAGCAGCTTGGTAGGGACAGGGGTCTATGGCTACACCTTC. Full variable domain (rest looked up from reference TRBV5-6 and TRBJ1-2): DAGVTQSPTHLIKTRGQQVTLRCSPKSGHDTVSWYQQALGQGPQFIFQYYEEEERQRGNFPDRFSGHQFPNYSSELNVNALLLGDSALYLCASSLVGTGVYGYTFGSGTRLTVV.

This clonotype has ten or more counts. The chain is built from TRBV7-2 and TRBJ1-4, with TRBD1 identical over 8 bases. The V segment lost 5 bases and the J segment 3 bases; nucleotides outside the gene matches: 5. The CDR3 has 15 residues. The germline CDR1 and CDR2 sequences are SGHTA and FQGNSA. The CDR3: CASSQRTGPNEKLFF. The CDR3 nucleotides are TGTGCCAGCAGCCAGCGGACAGGGCCTAATGAAAAACTGTTTTTT.

This clonotype was observed at least ten times. V and J are TRBV6-5 and TRBJ2-2, with TRBD1 matching over 7 bases. This CDR3 spans 15 amino acids. Germline loops: CDR1 MNHEY, CDR2 SVGAGI. Trimming at V came to 5 bases and at J to 0 bases, leaving 3 bases not matched to a gene. In DNA, the CDR3 is TGTGCCAGCAGTGCCGGGACAGCGAACACCGGGGAGCTGTTTTTT. The encoded protein is CASSAGTANTGELFF.

Of note for this clonotype: Possible read error: a much larger clone is one base away. The chain recombines TRBV6-5 with TRBJ1-1; no definite D call. The V end was cut by 2 bases, the J end by 5 bases, with 12 bases between. Germline V gene sequence: CDR1 MNHEY, CDR2 SVGAGI. The CDR3 is made up of 14 amino acids. The chain's CDR3 is CASSYTVDLTEAFF. In nucleotides, the CDR3 is TGTGCCAGCAGTTACACGGTGGATCTGACTGAAGCTTTCTTT.

Only one count was recorded for this clonotype. This rearrangement joins TRBV12-3 or TRBV12-4 to TRBJ1-6, with D perhaps matching TRBD1 (6 bases). This CDR3 has 15 residues. The germline V and J ends were trimmed by 8 bases and 8 bases, with 19 bases remaining between them. The CDR3 spells CASRWGRGLDSPLHF. The DNA for the CDR3 is TGTGCCAGCCGTTGGGGGCGGGGGCTTGATTCACCCCTCCACTTT.

The sample holds many counts of this clonotype. This chain joins TRBV3-1 and TRBJ1-3; possibly TRBD1 for D (5 bases). The V and J ends lost 1 base and 3 bases respectively, with 16 bases between them. Germline values: CDR1 LGHDT, CDR2 YNNKEL (reference sequence). The CDR3 length is 17 residues. DNA for the CDR3: TGTGCCAGCAGCCAAGCATGGTGGAGTGACAGTGGAAACACCATATATTTT. Translated, it gives CASSQAWWSDSGNTIYF.

This clonotype was seen repeatedly, ten times or more. One end of the junction is discordant with germline, which a read error may explain. This rearrangement joins TRBV7-8 to TRBJ2-5; the D gene is possibly TRBD2 (5 bases). Per the germline V gene, CDR1 is SGHVS and CDR2 is FQNEAQ. The CDR3 is 12 amino acids. The CDR3 bases are TGTGCCAGCAGCTTAGCTGTCCTTCCGGAGGACTTC. Encoded protein: CASSLAVLPEDF. Drawing the rest from reference TRBV7-8 and TRBJ2-5, the complete variable domain is GAGVSQSPRYKVAKRGQDVALRCDPISGHVSLFWYQQALGQGPEFLTYFQNEAQLDKSGLPSDRFFAERPEGSVSTLKIQRTQQEDSAVYLCASSLAVLPEDFGPGTRLLVL.

The table lists this clonotype with a few counts. The genes are TRBV18 and TRBJ2-3, with 9 bases identical to TRBD1. The V gene end was trimmed by 5 bases and the J gene end by 2 bases; junction bases not matched to a gene: 5. Germline V gene sequence: CDR1 KGHSH, CDR2 LQKENI. The CDR3 is 15 amino acids. The CDR3 reads CASSTGTGPTDTQYF. DNA of the CDR3: TGTGCCAGCTCAACCGGGACAGGGCCCACAGATACGCAGTATTTT. The variable domain in full, with the rest retrieved from reference TRBV18 and TRBJ2-3, is NAGVMQNPRHLVRRRGQEARLRCSPMKGHSHVYWYRQLPEEGLKFMVYLQKENIIDESGMPKERFSAEFPKEGPSILRIQQVVRGDSAAYFCASSTGTGPTDTQYFGPGTRLTVL.

This clonotype was seen repeatedly, ten times or more. V usage is TRBV20-1 and J usage is TRBJ2-2, with a possible D match to TRBD2 (6 bases). Germline assignment: CDR1 DFQATT and CDR2 SNEGSKA (reference sequence). The CDR3 has 16 amino acids. The V end lost 0 bases, the J end lost 1 base, and 12 bases lay between the germline ends. The CDR3 reads CSARDPGLLNTGELFF. The DNA of the CDR3 is TGCAGTGCTAGAGATCCGGGACTCCTGAACACCGGGGAGCTGTTTTTT.

The chain employs TRBV7-2 and TRBJ2-1, with 9 bases fitting TRBD2. Trimming took 3 bases from V and 6 from J; bases not matched to a gene: 3. Germline CDR1 and CDR2: SGHTA and FQGNSA. The CDR3 sequence is 14 residues long. CDR3 protein: CASSLGLAFNEQFF. As DNA, the CDR3 is TGTGCCAGCAGCTTGGGACTAGCATTCAATGAGCAGTTCTTC. Complete variable domain (other parts from reference TRBV7-2 and TRBJ2-1): GAGVSQSPSNKVTEKGKDVELRCDPISGHTALYWYRQSLGQGLEFLIYFQGNSAPDKSGLPSDRFSAERTGGSVSTLTIQRTQQEDSAVYLCASSLGLAFNEQFFGPGTRLTVL.

This clonotype was detected ten times or more. The J gene is TRBJ2-1, the V gene TRBV4-3; D is perhaps TRBD1 (9 bases). Looked up from germline, CDR1 is LGHNA and CDR2 is YSLEER. This CDR3 has 18 residues. Trimming removed 0 bases at V and 10 bases at J, with 25 bases between. The CDR3 loop is CASSQDTTGGTLAGEQFF. The CDR3 DNA follows: TGCGCCAGCAGCCAAGATACGACAGGGGGTACCCTAGCGGGCGAGCAGTTCTTC.

This clonotype was seen ten or more times. V is TRBV6-6 and J is TRBJ2-2, with D maybe TRBD2 (5 bases). The CDR3 is 13 residues long. Trimming took off 4 bases at V and 7 bases at J, with 10 bases between the two ends. Germline CDR1 reads MNHNY; CDR2 reads SVGAGI (reference sequence). The CDR3 protein is CASSLGLDGELFF. CDR3 DNA: TGTGCCAGCAGTTTAGGACTGGACGGGGAGCTGTTTTTT.